The entry below gives a single T cell receptor (beta chain) sequence along with its context. Its antigen is not identified. This entry comes from a study of cytomegalovirus exposure and HLA in healthy donors. The study ran its PCR with 60 Vbeta and 13 Jbeta primers. Repertoires were generated with immunoSEQ multiplex PCR, while TCRdb's copy carries only in-frame clones and drops some. This table holds about 160,000 clones. The germline V gene has CDR1 MNHNS and CDR2 SASEGT. J gave up 7 bases and V 0 bases, and 13 bases lay outside the gene matches. CDR3 size: 18 residues. Broader study findings: Accurate prediction of HLA-A and HLA-B alleles (for most subjects) was reportedly achieved from TCR beta sequences.

The V gene is TRBV6-1, the J gene TRBJ1-4; 8 bases are a match to TRBD1. This TCR was sampled from a man aged 25-40 years in good health and CMV-seronegative. The material sequenced was PBMCs. The CDR3 is CASSEALRGATGAEKLFF. CDR3 sequence (DNA): TGTGCCAGCAGTGAAGCGCTTCGCGGGGCGACAGGGGCTGAAAAACTGTTTTTT.